This TCR beta chain was recovered during a study of cytomegalovirus exposure and HLA in healthy donors. Overall study: Falling in the Caucasian-associated ancestry cluster were 81% of approximately 410 genotyped donors.

Study outcomes and limitations: The authors enumerated 150 to 200 TCR beta chains as linked to cytomegalovirus.

V lost 0 bases, J lost 4 bases, and 4 bases stayed unmatched. The CDR3 runs 15 residues. Germline V gene sequence: CDR1 MNHEY, CDR2 SVGAGI. The PCR was carried out with 60 Vbeta primers and 13 Jbeta primers. Under the authors' procedure: Later, an analysis found about 80 million unique TCR beta chains, and roughly 9.9 million of these were shared. Assay used: immunoSEQ multiplex PCR; TCRdb lists only in-frame clones, some missing. V, J and clone size are taken as reported in that table, and D and trimming were inferred from the DNA itself. The sample contains 90,000 to 140,000 clones, roughly 15% of which appear only once. This clone was seen a few times. Its antigen is not known.

The source of this sequence is a female donor in good health and CMV-seronegative. The sample was PBMCs. The V gene is TRBV6-5, the J gene TRBJ2-3; the match to TRBD2 covers 7 bases. In DNA form, the CDR3 reads TGTGCCAGCAGTTACTCGCGGGGGAGATCAGATACGCAGTATTTT. Protein: CASSYSRGRSDTQYF.